These T cell receptor beta chains were read from a single sample in a study of OX40 agonist ivuxolimab in advanced cancers. Libraries were prepared by immunoSEQ multiplex PCR; TCRdb keeps only in-frame clonotypes and omits some of them. The data contain approximately 62,000 clones, over 75% of them seen just once; the ten biggest clones take up around 5.1%. Source: CD4+ or CD8+ T cells sorted from blood, taken in a trial of the OX40 agonist ivuxolimab. Every receptor here comes from an adult with an advanced solid tumor such as melanoma, head and neck, liver or kidney cancer. The conserved cysteine and the conserved F or W are not part of the CDR3 here.

j_call	v_call	cdr3_aa
TRBJ2-1	TRBV7-8	ASSLDWTSYNNEQF
TRBJ2-3	TRBV9	ASITGLAGTSSTDTQY
TRBJ2-1	TRBV7-2	ASSYAGTSGSNEQF
TRBJ1-6	TRBV11-1	ASSSWTGNSPLH
TRBJ1-2	TRBV27	ASSLGTHSNYGYT
TRBJ2-3	TRBV27	ATNPRGSSTDTQY
TRBJ1-1	TRBV6-5	ASSYRDNRVNTEAF
TRBJ2-7	TRBV11-1	ASSLLGTSYGQY
TRBJ1-4	TRBV28	ASSLTGREKLF
TRBJ2-7	TRBV7-2	ASSSTSGLFHEQY
TRBJ2-7	TRBV18	ASSPGQFGEQY
TRBJ2-7	TRBV18	ASSPGTQTYEQY
TRBJ2-5	TRBV9	ASSVDLGVETQY
TRBJ2-2	TRBV7-8	ASSPTGASGAGELF
TRBJ1-5	TRBV18	ASSPPGTDRPGPQH
TRBJ2-4	TRBV6-5	ASSGQGENIQY
TRBJ2-7	TRBV6-1	ASSRRGDEQY
TRBJ2-1	TRBV7-2	ASSLGGLLAGGYNEQF
TRBJ1-2	TRBV27	ASSTPGLEGGWT
TRBJ1-1	TRBV28	ASSSVNTEAF
TRBJ2-5	TRBV21-1	ASSKEEGRGETQY
TRBJ2-3	TRBV7-9	ASSPALTSGSTDTQY
TRBJ1-1	TRBV2	ASSGAALGTEAF
TRBJ1-4	TRBV7-9	ASSPLVRGQVEKLF
TRBJ1-2	TRBV10-1	ASSDRRDYGYT
TRBJ1-2	TRBV7-6	ASSSYGFYGYT
TRBJ2-7	TRBV5-1	ASSSGQGVDEQY
TRBJ2-7	TRBV19	ASSQDSSSYEQY
TRBJ1-1	TRBV28	ASWGPLNTEAF
TRBJ2-2	TRBV2	ASSAIERAGELF
TRBJ1-2	TRBV27	ASSLLGQGLQNNYGYT
TRBJ2-7	TRBV7-2	ASSHNPTGLLSYEQY
TRBJ1-2	TRBV6-6	ASNDRSEANYGYT
TRBJ2-7	TRBV13	ASSFGQSSDEQY
TRBJ1-4	TRBV6-1	ASSEAPLATNEKLF
TRBJ1-5	TRBV11-3	ASSRGQDSNQPQH
TRBJ2-1	TRBV6-5	ASTPAGGDYNEQF
TRBJ2-6	TRBV14	ASSQVGGGGANVLT
TRBJ2-2	TRBV7-9	ASSLGLSNTGELF
TRBJ1-5	TRBV28	ASSLRDRGRFQPQH
TRBJ2-3	TRBV14	ASSPSRGIRTDTQY